The subject of this entry is one T cell receptor beta chain. This specimen comes from a study of CD8+ T cells in alopecia areata. Across the study: The drug, tofacitinib, lasted 6 to 18 months, followed by 6 months off drug.

V dropped 6 bases and J dropped 9 bases, with 15 bases sitting between them. The CDR3 totals 12 residues. In germline, CDR1 is MNHEY, CDR2 SVGAGI. The treatment here: oral pan-JAK inhibitor, 5-10 mg twice daily. The sequencing template was cDNA reverse transcribed from extracted RNA. The data were produced by immunoSEQ multiplex PCR, yet TCRdb's version contains in-frame clones alone and is incomplete. The repertoire holds about 110,000 clones, roughly three fifths seen once, with about 3.3% in the top ten. This chain links TRBV6-5 with TRBJ2-7, with D possibly being TRBD1 (6 bases). The sequencing used CD4+ T cells sorted from blood, collected at week 24, from a patient treated with tofacitinib. The receptor's source is a human donor with alopecia areata. CDR3 loop: CASRAPKGGQYF. The CDR3 DNA follows: TGTGCCAGCAGGGCCCCTAAAGGGGGGCAGTACTTC.